This T cell receptor beta chain came from a study of cytomegalovirus exposure and HLA in healthy donors. Study findings and constraints: The study listed approximately 160 cytomegalovirus-associated TCR beta chains.

CDR3 length equals 15 residues. CDR1 is SGHTA, CDR2 FQGNSA, per germline. V trimming: 5 bases; J trimming: 3 bases; junction bases outside the gene matches: 8. This PCR relied on a set of 60 Vbeta primers and 13 Jbeta primers. The assay was immunoSEQ multiplex PCR, and TCRdb's table has in-frame clones only and misses some. The sample holds about 140,000 clones, around 78% seen once. About this clone itself: Its matching antigen is unknown.

Sequences were obtained from PBMCs. This TCR derives from a female donor in good health and CMV-seropositive. This sequence joins TRBV7-2 and TRBJ1-1; TRBD1 matches 8 bases. CDR3 nucleotides: TGTGCCAGCAGCCGTGACAGGGGAGGGGACACTGAAGCTTTCTTT. It specifies CASSRDRGGDTEAFF.